Below are 23 T cell receptor beta chains sequenced from a single sample in a study of T cell repertoires in cytomegalovirus infection. TCRdb passed the reads through MiXCR, listing each CDR3 protein once. The sample lists 200,000 or so distinct CDR3 sequences, about 21% occurring once. The sample taken for sequencing was PBMCs. All receptors come from a human donor in good health (CMV status not recorded). Some clones in this sample may be carry-over from other donors' samples.

This clonotype was recorded at least ten times. J is TRBJ1-5 and V is TRBV12-3 or TRBV12-4, with unresolved D. CDR3 size: 13 residues. Trimming removed 6 bases at V and 4 bases at J, with 10 bases between. The DNA of the CDR3 is TGTGCCAGCAGCGCGGCCACTAATCAGCCCCAGCATTTT. Translating it yields CASSAATNQPQHF.

The rearrangement links TRBV28 to TRBJ2-7; D uncertain. V shed 5 bases and J shed 5 bases, with 22 bases lying between them. The CDR3 runs 16 residues. Germline V gives CDR1 MDHEN, CDR2 SYDVKM. For the CDR3, the DNA is TGTGCCAGCAGTAGGGCAGGCGCCATGGTTCTTAACGAGCAGTACTTC. It specifies CASSRAGAMVLNEQYF.

The chain recombines TRBV5-1 with TRBJ1-1; D is undetermined. The CDR3 sequence is 15 residues long. V shed 1 base and J shed 0 bases, with 10 bases lying between them. Per germline, CDR1 SGHRS and CDR2 YFSETQ. DNA for the CDR3: TGCGCCAGCAGCTTGATGGGCATCATGAACACTGAAGCTTTCTTT. It codes for CASSLMGIMNTEAFF. Together with reference TRBV5-1 and TRBJ1-1, the CDR3 gives the full variable domain: KAGVTQTPRYLIKTRGQQVTLSCSPISGHRSVSWYQQTPGQGLQFLFEYFSETQRNKGNFPGRFSGRQFSNSRSEMNVSTLELGDSALYLCASSLMGIMNTEAFFGQGTRLTVV.

The rearrangement links TRBV20-1 to TRBJ2-3, with 9 bases lining up with TRBD1. Trimming at V came to 4 bases and at J to 5 bases, leaving 4 bases not matched to a gene. The CDR3 extends over 13 amino acids. The V gene's germline CDR1 is DFQATT and CDR2 SNEGSKA (reference sequence). The CDR3, as DNA: TGCAGTGCTATAGGGACAGGGATAGATACGCAGTATTTT. This codes for CSAIGTGIDTQYF.

This clonotype showed up just a few times. This chain connects TRBV23-1 to TRBJ2-7; D might be TRBD2 (6 bases). TRBV23-1 carries the ORF label, with uncertain function. Trimming stripped 6 bases from V and 3 bases from J, with 12 bases between. This CDR3 has 13 amino acids. CDR3 DNA: TGCGCCAGCAGGGAGGGCCGCAACTACGAGCAGTACTTC. Protein product: CASREGRNYEQYF.

About this clonotype itself: A much larger clone lies a single base off, so this may be a read error. The chain has TRBV6-8 and TRBJ1-5, with D possibly TRBD1 on 5 matching bases. CDR3 length equals 17 residues. Germline V lookup: CDR1 MNHGY, CDR2 SAAAGT. CDR3 sequence (DNA): TGTGCCCGCAGCCCAAATCGGGACTTTTATAGCAATCAGCCCCAGCATTTT. Protein sequence: CARSPNRDFYSNQPQHF.

This clonotype was found once. The chain employs TRBV12-3 or TRBV12-4 and TRBJ2-1, with a tentative D call TRBD1 (6 bases). The CDR3 is made up of 14 amino acids. The V gene lost 3 bases and the J gene lost 7 bases, with 13 bases spanning the gap. CDR3 coding DNA: TGTGCCAGCAGTTTGTACAGGGAGCAGAATGAGCAGTTCTTC. Residues: CASSLYREQNEQFF.

This clonotype has a count of ten or more. The rearrangement joins TRBV7-2 to TRBJ2-1; D ambiguous. The length of the CDR3 is 14 residues. CDR1 and CDR2 (germline): SGHTA, FQGNSA. V was cut by 3 bases and J by 5 bases, with 11 bases left in between. The CDR3 DNA is TGTGCCAGCAGCTTGGGTTATCACGACAATGAGCAGTTCTTC. It translates to CASSLGYHDNEQFF.

This clonotype turned up a few times. The V and J genes are TRBV25-1 and TRBJ2-6; D uncertain. Trimming cost V 6 bases and J 3 bases, with 6 bases left between them. Germline V gene lookup returns CDR1 MGHDK and CDR2 SYGVNS. The CDR3 runs to 13 residues. CDR3 sequence: CASSAFGANVLTF. The DNA of the CDR3 is TGTGCCAGCAGCGCTTTTGGGGCCAACGTCCTGACTTTC.

V gene TRBV7-6 combines with J gene TRBJ1-5; 8 bases fit TRBD1. This CDR3 is 14 amino acids long. The V gene end was trimmed by 2 bases and the J gene end by 7 bases; junction bases not matched to a gene: 4. Germline loops: CDR1 SGHVS, CDR2 FNYEAQ. CDR3 sequence (DNA): TGTGCCAGCAGCTTAAAACAGGGGGGCCAGCCCCAGCATTTT. Translation gives CASSLKQGGQPQHF.

The chain couples TRBV19 to TRBJ1-2; D possibly corresponds to TRBD1 (6 bases). This CDR3 has 13 residues. Germline V gene lookup returns CDR1 LNHDA and CDR2 SQIVND (reference sequence). Trimming removed 8 bases at V and 3 bases at J, with 13 bases between. The CDR3 protein is CASSTDRYYGYTF. The CDR3, as DNA: TGTGCCAGTTCCACCGACAGGTACTATGGCTACACCTTC. The whole variable domain, filled in from reference TRBV19 and TRBJ1-2, reads DGGITQSPKYLFRKEGQNVTLSCEQNLNHDAMYWYRQDPGQGLRLIYYSQIVNDFQKGDIAEGYSVSREKKESFPLTVTSAQKNPTAFYLCASSTDRYYGYTFGSGTRLTVV.

This clonotype was counted between two and nine times. The chain uses TRBV6-1 and TRBJ1-2, with 10 bases aligning to TRBD1. This CDR3 is 16 amino acids long. The germline V gene encodes CDR1 MNHNS and CDR2 SASEGT. V gave up 6 bases and J gave up 0 bases; unmatched junction bases: 7. This CDR3 reads CASRLGQGLANYGYTF. The CDR3 DNA follows: TGTGCCAGCAGGTTGGGACAGGGGTTAGCTAACTATGGCTACACCTTC.

The chain carries TRBV6-5 and TRBJ2-1; 11 bases match TRBD2. V shed 0 bases and J 7 bases; nucleotides not matched to a gene: 5. The CDR3 totals 16 residues. Germline CDR1 reads MNHEY; CDR2 reads SVGAGI. In nucleotides, the CDR3 is TGTGCCAGCAGTTACTCTCTAGCGGGAGGAAAGAATGAGCAGTTCTTC. This sequence encodes CASSYSLAGGKNEQFF.

Many counts were recorded for this clonotype. This chain uses TRBV7-9 with TRBJ2-7; D is possibly TRBD1 (5 bases). Germline V lookup: CDR1 SEHNR, CDR2 FQNEAQ (reference sequence). V gave up 7 bases and J gave up 7 bases, with 14 bases separating them. The CDR3 covers 12 residues. The CDR3 nucleotides read TGTGCCAGCACCCTAAGTAAGGGGGAGCAGTACTTC. Its protein product is CASTLSKGEQYF. Based on the CDR3 plus reference TRBV7-9 and TRBJ2-7, the full variable domain is DTGVSQNPRHKITKRGQNVTFRCDPISEHNRLYWYRQTLGQGPEFLTYFQNEAQLEKSRLLSDRFSAERPKGSFSTLEIQRTEQGDSAMYLCASTLSKGEQYFGPGTRLTVT.

This clonotype was seen ten or more times. V gene TRBV7-3 combines with J gene TRBJ2-7, with 8 bases lining up with TRBD2. V trimming: 5 bases; J trimming: 6 bases; junction bases outside the gene matches: 9. The CDR3 spans 14 residues. Germline values: CDR1 SGHTA, CDR2 FQGTGA. The CDR3 region has the DNA TGTGCCAGCAGCCCTTCAGCGGGAGCGCTCGAGCAGTACTTC. The encoded protein is CASSPSAGALEQYF.

This clonotype was detected only a few times. CDR3 bases: TGCAGTGCTGTAGAACAGGGACTATCAGGGACAGATACGCAGTATTTT. This sequence encodes CSAVEQGLSGTDTQYF. The rearrangement links TRBV20-1 to TRBJ2-3; the D gene is possibly TRBD2 (7 bases). V was shortened by 5 bases and J by 3 bases, with 21 bases between the two germline ends. The CDR3 is made up of 16 amino acids. CDR1 is DFQATT and CDR2 is SNEGSKA in the germline V gene (reference sequence).

This clonotype came up many times. The chain joins TRBV7-8 to TRBJ2-6; 8 bases are shared with TRBD2. From germline, CDR1 is SGHVS and CDR2 FQNEAQ. The CDR3 consists of 15 residues. The J segment lost 4 bases and the V segment lost 7 bases, leaving 6 bases of the junction unmatched. The CDR3 DNA follows: TGTGCCAGCAACGGGGGGGTGAACGGGGCCAACGTCCTGACTTTC. This gives the protein CASNGGVNGANVLTF.

This clonotype showed up many times. J is TRBJ1-2 and V is TRBV12-3 or TRBV12-4; D perhaps matches TRBD1 (6 bases). The germline V and J ends were trimmed by 6 bases and 9 bases, with 17 bases remaining between them. The CDR3 is 13 residues long. Written as DNA, the CDR3 is TGTGCCAGCAGCAACCTTTTACAGGGACGCTACACCTTC. This codes for CASSNLLQGRYTF.

This clonotype appeared a few times. The chain recombines TRBV11-2 with TRBJ2-7; 10 positions agree with TRBD1. V was clipped by 6 bases and J by 4 bases; unmatched bases: 9. CDR3 length: 15 residues. Germline CDR1 SGHAT, CDR2 FQNNGV. CDR3 sequence: CASRTEGTGVYEQYF. CDR3 DNA sequence: TGTGCCAGCAGAACTGAGGGGACAGGGGTGTACGAGCAGTACTTC.

Only one count was recorded for this clonotype. A much larger clone lies one base from this, so it may be a read error. This chain links TRBV7-6 with TRBJ2-2; TRBD1 matches 7 bases. Germline V gene sequence: CDR1 SGHVS, CDR2 FNYEAQ. The CDR3 loop spans 14 amino acids. The chain's CDR3 is CASSYRGSTGVLFF. CDR3 in DNA: TGTGCCAGCAGTTACAGGGGTAGCACCGGGGTGCTGTTTTTT.

The CDR3 reads CSAFSSRSYNEQFF. The CDR3 DNA sequence: TGCAGTGCGTTCTCGTCCCGATCCTACAATGAGCAGTTCTTC. V and J are TRBV20-1 and TRBJ2-1, with no clear D. From germline, CDR1 is DFQATT and CDR2 SNEGSKA (reference sequence). This CDR3 is built from 14 residues. V was shortened by 6 bases and J by 1 base, with 13 bases between the two germline ends.

The rearrangement links TRBV12-3 or TRBV12-4 to TRBJ2-3; 11 positions agree with TRBD2. This CDR3 is 19 amino acids long. Germline trimming cut 7 bases from V and 2 bases from J; bases unmatched to any gene: 17. The CDR3 coding sequence is TGTGCCAGCAACCTTAGGCTAGCGGGGGGACTCGCCCTCACAGATACGCAGTATTTT. Residues: CASNLRLAGGLALTDTQYF.

This clonotype has only a few counts. The chain carries TRBV19 and TRBJ1-1; TRBD1 agrees at 12 bases. This CDR3 is built from 14 residues. V shed 9 bases, J shed 4 bases, and the junction held 6 bases outside the gene matches. Germline CDR1 reads LNHDA; CDR2 reads SQIVND (reference sequence). CDR3 DNA sequence: TGTGCCAGCGGGACAGGGGGCCCGGCCACTGAAGCTTTCTTT. Translated, it gives CASGTGGPATEAFF.